This entry describes one TCR beta chain. The sample is drawn from a study of blood T cell repertoires in COVID-19. As handled by the study authors: Estimates of nucleated cell counts were drawn from the amplification of reference gene primers. TCRdb keeps only in-frame clones here, not all; method: immunoSEQ multiplex PCR. V, J and clone size reflect that table, while D and trimming were determined from the DNA. The table shows roughly 90,000 clones, with more than 70% occurring only once. The CDR3 is made up of 14 amino acids. CDR1 is SNHLY and CDR2 is FYNNEI in the germline V gene. V gave up 5 bases and J gave up 4 bases; unmatched junction bases: 1.

This receptor was taken from a man aged 45-65 years with acute or convalescent COVID-19. Material for sequencing was peripheral blood. The chain carries TRBV2 and TRBJ2-1; the match to TRBD2 covers 11 bases. CDR3 sequence (DNA): TGTGCCAGCAGTTTAGCGGGAGGGTACAATGAGCAGTTCTTC. The encoded protein is CASSLAGGYNEQFF.